This TCR beta chain comes out of a study of radiotherapy plus CTLA-4 blockade in lung cancer. Study results and caveats: Reports state that early shifts in blood T cell clones, with interferon-beta, best predicted response.

The CDR3 is 14 amino acids. Germline V gene data show CDR1 as SGHTA and CDR2 as FQGNSA. J lost 5 bases, V lost 2 bases, and 3 bases had no gene match. Repertoires were generated with immunoSEQ multiplex PCR, while TCRdb's copy carries only in-frame clones and drops some. This table has approximately 110,000 clones, approximately 77% appearing once. To note about this clone: What it binds is unknown.

This sequence was found in a human donor with non-small cell lung cancer that progressed on radiotherapy plus ipilimumab. Some clones in this sample may be carry-over from other donors' samples. The sample in question was peripheral blood, obtained from a patient treated with radiotherapy plus ipilimumab. This rearrangement joins TRBV7-2 to TRBJ1-5, with 7 bases identical to TRBD1. The CDR3 nucleotides are TGTGCCAGCAGCTTACAGGGGGGGGATCAGCCCCAGCATTTT. Translation gives CASSLQGGDQPQHF. Full variable domain (outside the CDR3, taken from reference TRBV7-2 and TRBJ1-5): GAGVSQSPSNKVTEKGKDVELRCDPISGHTALYWYRQSLGQGLEFLIYFQGNSAPDKSGLPSDRFSAERTGGSVSTLTIQRTQQEDSAVYLCASSLQGGDQPQHFGDGTRLSIL.